The rows below give T cell receptor beta chains drawn from one sample of a study of Ad26.COV2.S vaccination and SARS-CoV-2 variants. TCRdb's copy holds only in-frame clones and misses some; the assay was immunoSEQ multiplex PCR. The sample records around 310,000 clones, 85% to 90% being singletons. Sample: peripheral blood, taken in a trial of Ad26.COV2.S vaccine versus placebo. The origin of the receptors is a person aged 18-60 years who received the Ad26.COV2.S COVID-19 vaccine or a placebo. Each CDR3 is given with its conserved first and last residue. The D gene is left open where the match is weak. The size of a clone is reported for some rows only, either as once, few or many, or as a class for expanded clones.

V gene: TRBV19; D gene: -; CDR3 length: 13; clone size: -; J gene: TRBJ2-4; CDR3 protein: CASSWDLKNIQYF; CDR3 DNA: TGTGCCAGTAGTTGGGACCTAAAAAACATTCAGTACTTC
V gene: TRBV19; D gene: TRBD2; CDR3 length: 18; clone size: -; J gene: TRBJ2-6; CDR3 protein: CASSIERGASSGANVLTF; CDR3 DNA: TGTGCCAGTAGTATAGAGCGGGGGGCTAGCTCTGGGGCCAACGTCCTGACTTTC
V gene: TRBV7-2; D gene: -; CDR3 length: 15; clone size: -; J gene: TRBJ1-5; CDR3 protein: CASSLAGLTNQPQHF; CDR3 DNA: TGTGCCAGCAGCTTAGCTGGCCTCACTAATCAGCCCCAGCATTTT
V gene: TRBV3-1/TRBV3-2; D gene: -; CDR3 length: 11; clone size: -; J gene: TRBJ2-2; CDR3 protein: CASSQPGELFF; CDR3 DNA: TGTGCCAGCAGCCAACCCGGGGAGCTGTTTTTT
V gene: TRBV15; D gene: -; CDR3 length: 15; clone size: -; J gene: TRBJ1-2; CDR3 protein: CATSPERGGNYGYTF; CDR3 DNA: TGTGCCACCAGCCCAGAAAGGGGGGGGAACTATGGCTACACCTTC
V gene: TRBV24-1; D gene: -; CDR3 length: 13; clone size: -; J gene: TRBJ1-2; CDR3 protein: CARLAIRAPGYTF; CDR3 DNA: TGTGCCAGGCTCGCTATTAGGGCCCCGGGCTACACCTTC
V gene: TRBV5-1; D gene: -; CDR3 length: 15; clone size: -; J gene: TRBJ2-2; CDR3 protein: CASSLWGRNTGELFF; CDR3 DNA: TGCGCCAGCAGCTTGTGGGGGCGTAACACCGGGGAGCTGTTTTTT
V gene: TRBV25-1; D gene: TRBD2; CDR3 length: 18; clone size: once; J gene: TRBJ2-1; CDR3 protein: CASSDRAGGMSSYNEQFF; CDR3 DNA: TGTGCCAGCAGTGACCGAGCGGGAGGAATGAGCTCCTACAATGAGCAGTTCTTC
V gene: TRBV2; D gene: -; CDR3 length: 12; clone size: -; J gene: TRBJ1-5; CDR3 protein: CASRGEGQPQHF; CDR3 DNA: TGTGCCAGCAGGGGTGAGGGTCAGCCCCAGCATTTT
V gene: TRBV6-2/TRBV6-3; D gene: -; CDR3 length: 15; clone size: -; J gene: TRBJ1-5; CDR3 protein: CASSSPRGANQPQHF; CDR3 DNA: TGTGCCAGCAGTTCTCCGCGGGGTGCCAATCAGCCCCAGCATTTT
V gene: TRBV18; D gene: -; CDR3 length: 15; clone size: -; J gene: TRBJ2-2; CDR3 protein: CASSPPLSRTGELFF; CDR3 DNA: TGTGCCAGCTCACCACCACTGAGTAGGACCGGGGAGCTGTTTTTT
V gene: TRBV27; D gene: -; CDR3 length: 14; clone size: -; J gene: TRBJ1-2; CDR3 protein: CASSARSRGGGYTF; CDR3 DNA: TGTGCCAGCAGTGCGCGGTCCCGCGGCGGAGGCTACACCTTC
V gene: TRBV7-2; D gene: -; CDR3 length: 16; clone size: -; J gene: TRBJ2-1; CDR3 protein: CASSLLAGTTYNEQFF; CDR3 DNA: TGTGCCAGCAGCTTACTAGCAGGGACCACCTACAATGAGCAGTTCTTC
V gene: TRBV7-9; D gene: -; CDR3 length: 12; clone size: few; J gene: TRBJ1-2; CDR3 protein: CASTRDQGTYTF; CDR3 DNA: TGTGCCAGCACCCGAGACCAGGGGACCTACACCTTC
V gene: TRBV6-2/TRBV6-3; D gene: TRBD2; CDR3 length: 17; clone size: once; J gene: TRBJ2-1; CDR3 protein: CASSYGTSGGASNEQFF; CDR3 DNA: TGTGCCAGCAGTTACGGGACTAGCGGGGGGGCCTCAAATGAGCAGTTCTTC
V gene: TRBV5-1; D gene: -; CDR3 length: 15; clone size: -; J gene: TRBJ1-1; CDR3 protein: CASSLGQVPNTEAFF; CDR3 DNA: TGCGCCAGCAGCTTGGGTCAGGTACCGAACACTGAAGCTTTCTTT
V gene: TRBV5-1; D gene: -; CDR3 length: 13; clone size: -; J gene: TRBJ2-3; CDR3 protein: CASSLAEADTQYF; CDR3 DNA: TGCGCCAGCAGCTTGGCCGAAGCGGATACGCAGTATTTT
V gene: TRBV5-4; D gene: TRBD1; CDR3 length: 14; clone size: once; J gene: TRBJ1-2; CDR3 protein: CASSQPTGARGYTF; CDR3 DNA: TGTGCCAGCAGCCAACCGACAGGGGCGAGGGGCTACACCTTC
V gene: TRBV5-4; D gene: -; CDR3 length: 15; clone size: -; J gene: TRBJ1-2; CDR3 protein: CASSLVGRSNYGYTF; CDR3 DNA: TGTGCCAGCAGCTTGGTTGGCAGGAGCAACTATGGCTACACCTTC
V gene: TRBV28; D gene: -; CDR3 length: 11; clone size: -; J gene: TRBJ1-2; CDR3 protein: CASSLGLSPAF; CDR3 DNA: TGTGCCAGCAGTTTAGGTCTGAGTCCGGCCTTC
V gene: TRBV4-2; D gene: TRBD1; CDR3 length: 20; clone size: -; J gene: TRBJ1-6; CDR3 protein: CASSRTTGTGSTIGGSPLHF; CDR3 DNA: TGTGCCAGCAGCCGGACCACCGGGACAGGGAGTACCATCGGCGGTTCACCCCTCCACTTT
V gene: TRBV25-1; D gene: -; CDR3 length: 16; clone size: -; J gene: TRBJ2-5; CDR3 protein: CASSEWTQPGQETQYF; CDR3 DNA: TGTGCCAGCAGTGAATGGACTCAGCCGGGTCAAGAGACCCAGTACTTC
V gene: TRBV5-1; D gene: -; CDR3 length: 13; clone size: -; J gene: TRBJ2-7; CDR3 protein: CASSPRQSHEQYF; CDR3 DNA: TGCGCCAGCAGCCCCCGACAGTCCCACGAGCAGTACTTC
V gene: TRBV2; D gene: -; CDR3 length: 18; clone size: -; J gene: TRBJ2-3; CDR3 protein: CASSEALGFRSSTDTQYF; CDR3 DNA: TGTGCCAGCAGTGAAGCGCTTGGGTTCAGATCTAGCACAGATACGCAGTATTTT
V gene: TRBV3-1/TRBV3-2; D gene: -; CDR3 length: 12; clone size: -; J gene: TRBJ1-2; CDR3 protein: CASSLEPYGYTF; CDR3 DNA: TGTGCCAGCAGTCTTGAACCCTATGGCTACACCTTC
V gene: TRBV13; D gene: -; CDR3 length: 15; clone size: -; J gene: TRBJ2-3; CDR3 protein: CASSLTQMGTDTQYF; CDR3 DNA: TGTGCCAGCAGCTTGACCCAGATGGGCACAGATACGCAGTATTTT
V gene: TRBV10-2; D gene: TRBD1; CDR3 length: 15; clone size: -; J gene: TRBJ2-7; CDR3 protein: CASSDPDRGLYEQYF; CDR3 DNA: TGCGCCAGCAGTGACCCTGACAGGGGGCTCTACGAGCAGTACTTC
V gene: TRBV7-9; D gene: -; CDR3 length: 15; clone size: -; J gene: TRBJ2-3; CDR3 protein: CASSASGDRADTQYF; CDR3 DNA: TGTGCCAGCAGCGCCTCAGGGGATAGGGCAGATACGCAGTATTTT
V gene: TRBV24-1; D gene: -; CDR3 length: 12; clone size: -; J gene: TRBJ1-2; CDR3 protein: CATSPGNYGYTF; CDR3 DNA: TGTGCCACCTCCCCCGGGAACTATGGCTACACCTTC
V gene: TRBV7-2; D gene: TRBD2; CDR3 length: 15; clone size: -; J gene: TRBJ2-3; CDR3 protein: CASRPIAGGTDTQYF; CDR3 DNA: TGTGCCAGCAGACCTATAGCGGGAGGCACAGATACGCAGTATTTT
V gene: TRBV7-9; D gene: -; CDR3 length: 19; clone size: once; J gene: TRBJ1-4; CDR3 protein: CASSLALVGTLATNEKLFF; CDR3 DNA: TGTGCCAGCAGCTTAGCTTTGGTAGGAACACTAGCAACTAATGAAAAACTGTTTTTT
V gene: TRBV4-1; D gene: TRBD1; CDR3 length: 13; clone size: -; J gene: TRBJ2-3; CDR3 protein: CASSQPTGVEQYF; CDR3 DNA: TGCGCCAGCAGCCAACCGACAGGGGTTGAGCAGTATTTT
V gene: TRBV4-3; D gene: TRBD2; CDR3 length: 17; clone size: -; J gene: TRBJ2-1; CDR3 protein: CASSQIPIAGAGDEQFF; CDR3 DNA: TGCGCCAGCAGCCAAATCCCTATAGCGGGAGCGGGGGATGAGCAGTTCTTC
V gene: TRBV14; D gene: -; CDR3 length: 11; clone size: -; J gene: TRBJ2-1; CDR3 protein: CASSPGNEQFF; CDR3 DNA: TGTGCCAGCAGCCCAGGGAATGAGCAGTTCTTC
V gene: TRBV5-8; D gene: -; CDR3 length: 15; clone size: -; J gene: TRBJ1-2; CDR3 protein: CASSLGVALDYGYTF; CDR3 DNA: TGTGCCAGCAGCTTGGGCGTAGCCCTAGACTATGGCTACACCTTC
V gene: TRBV2; D gene: -; CDR3 length: 16; clone size: -; J gene: TRBJ2-1; CDR3 protein: CASRLGGSSSYNEQFF; CDR3 DNA: TGTGCCAGCAGATTAGGGGGGAGTAGCTCCTACAATGAGCAGTTCTTC
V gene: TRBV27; D gene: -; CDR3 length: 13; clone size: few; J gene: TRBJ2-1; CDR3 protein: CASSSTTSNEQFF; CDR3 DNA: TGTGCCAGCAGTTCGACGACGAGCAATGAGCAGTTCTTC
V gene: TRBV3-1/TRBV3-2; D gene: TRBD1; CDR3 length: 14; clone size: -; J gene: TRBJ1-4; CDR3 protein: CASSPGQNNEKLFF; CDR3 DNA: TGTGCCAGCAGTCCGGGACAGAATAATGAAAAACTGTTTTTT
V gene: TRBV9; D gene: TRBD2; CDR3 length: 17; clone size: -; J gene: TRBJ2-1; CDR3 protein: CASSEPVAGDDLNEQFF; CDR3 DNA: TGTGCCAGCAGCGAACCTGTAGCGGGAGATGATTTGAATGAGCAGTTCTTC
V gene: TRBV7-2; D gene: -; CDR3 length: 15; clone size: -; J gene: TRBJ1-3; CDR3 protein: CASSLSLSSGNTIYF; CDR3 DNA: TGTGCCAGCAGCTTAAGCCTCTCCTCTGGAAACACCATATATTTT
V gene: TRBV16; D gene: -; CDR3 length: 15; clone size: -; J gene: TRBJ1-1; CDR3 protein: CASSQSPAGNTEAFF; CDR3 DNA: TGTGCCAGCAGCCAATCCCCCGCAGGGAACACTGAAGCTTTCTTT
V gene: TRBV3-1/TRBV3-2; D gene: -; CDR3 length: 16; clone size: once; J gene: TRBJ1-5; CDR3 protein: CASSQGGPYSNQPQHF; CDR3 DNA: TGTGCCAGCAGCCAAGGGGGGCCTTATAGCAATCAGCCCCAGCATTTT
V gene: TRBV6-1; D gene: TRBD2; CDR3 length: 15; clone size: -; J gene: TRBJ2-7; CDR3 protein: CASSELTSGGYEQYF; CDR3 DNA: TGTGCCAGCAGTGAACTGACTAGCGGGGGCTACGAGCAGTACTTC
V gene: TRBV6-2/TRBV6-3; D gene: -; CDR3 length: 18; clone size: few; J gene: TRBJ1-5; CDR3 protein: CASSYSLFALGKREPQHF; CDR3 DNA: TGTGCCAGCAGTTACTCGCTTTTTGCTTTAGGGAAAAGGGAGCCCCAGCATTTT
V gene: TRBV27; D gene: -; CDR3 length: 17; clone size: once; J gene: TRBJ1-6; CDR3 protein: CASSLPNPRGPNSPLHF; CDR3 DNA: TGTGCCAGCAGCCTCCCGAATCCGAGGGGCCCTAATTCACCCCTCCACTTT
V gene: TRBV20-1; D gene: -; CDR3 length: 13; clone size: -; J gene: TRBJ1-5; CDR3 protein: CSASPRFNQPQHF; CDR3 DNA: TGCAGTGCTAGTCCCAGGTTTAATCAGCCCCAGCATTTT
V gene: TRBV6-5; D gene: TRBD1; CDR3 length: 13; clone size: -; J gene: TRBJ1-2; CDR3 protein: CASSKTGNYGYTF; CDR3 DNA: TGTGCCAGCAGTAAGACAGGGAACTATGGCTACACCTTC
V gene: TRBV25-1; D gene: TRBD1; CDR3 length: 14; clone size: few; J gene: TRBJ1-2; CDR3 protein: CASSELKGANGYTF; CDR3 DNA: TGTGCCAGCAGTGAATTGAAGGGGGCGAACGGCTACACCTTC
V gene: TRBV15; D gene: -; CDR3 length: 14; clone size: few; J gene: TRBJ2-2; CDR3 protein: CATSKLSNTGELFF; CDR3 DNA: TGTGCCACCAGCAAATTATCAAACACCGGGGAGCTGTTTTTT
V gene: TRBV7-2; D gene: -; CDR3 length: 16; clone size: once; J gene: TRBJ1-1; CDR3 protein: CASSPFGTLQGGEAFF; CDR3 DNA: TGTGCCAGCAGCCCCTTTGGGACACTTCAGGGCGGTGAAGCTTTCTTT
V gene: TRBV27; D gene: -; CDR3 length: 12; clone size: -; J gene: TRBJ2-1; CDR3 protein: CASSFTSGWQFF; CDR3 DNA: TGTGCCAGCAGTTTTACGAGCGGGTGGCAGTTCTTC
V gene: TRBV12-3/TRBV12-4; D gene: -; CDR3 length: 12; clone size: -; J gene: TRBJ1-1; CDR3 protein: CASSPQGAEAFF; CDR3 DNA: TGTGCCAGCAGTCCACAGGGAGCTGAAGCTTTCTTT
V gene: TRBV7-2; D gene: -; CDR3 length: 13; clone size: -; J gene: TRBJ1-1; CDR3 protein: CASSGGVNTEAFF; CDR3 DNA: TGTGCCAGCAGCGGGGGCGTGAACACTGAAGCTTTCTTT
V gene: TRBV18; D gene: TRBD1; CDR3 length: 16; clone size: once; J gene: TRBJ1-1; CDR3 protein: CASSGDRVRSNTEAFF; CDR3 DNA: TGTGCCAGCTCAGGGGACAGAGTCAGGTCGAACACTGAAGCTTTCTTT
V gene: TRBV6-6; D gene: -; CDR3 length: 15; clone size: -; J gene: TRBJ2-7; CDR3 protein: CASTTRGSGTYEQYF; CDR3 DNA: TGTGCCAGCACCACCAGGGGTAGCGGCACCTACGAGCAGTACTTC
V gene: TRBV2; D gene: -; CDR3 length: 15; clone size: -; J gene: TRBJ1-5; CDR3 protein: CASSPRDGVYQPQHF; CDR3 DNA: TGTGCCAGCAGTCCCCGGGACGGCGTCTATCAGCCCCAGCATTTT
V gene: TRBV10-3; D gene: TRBD2; CDR3 length: 18; clone size: -; J gene: TRBJ2-1; CDR3 protein: CAISEAGTRQSSYNEQFF; CDR3 DNA: TGTGCCATCAGTGAGGCCGGGACTAGACAAAGCTCCTACAATGAGCAGTTCTTC
V gene: TRBV7-2; D gene: TRBD2; CDR3 length: 15; clone size: -; J gene: TRBJ2-6; CDR3 protein: CASGREATGANVLTF; CDR3 DNA: TGTGCCAGCGGGCGGGAGGCGACTGGGGCCAACGTCCTGACTTTC